There are a few counts of the clone carrying this T cell receptor (beta chain). This sample was taken from a study of patients and donors after allogeneic stem cell transplantation. MiXCR was run by TCRdb on the RT-PCR reads, yielding one entry per CDR3 protein. Found here are about 960,000 distinct CDR3 sequences, roughly 18% of them singletons; the top ten hold approximately 5.9%. The V end lost 2 bases, the J end lost 0 bases, and 8 bases lay between the germline ends. The CDR3 runs to 15 residues. Germline lookup yields CDR1 DFQATT and CDR2 SNEGSKA (reference sequence). The chain recombines TRBV20-1 with TRBJ1-6; D possibly corresponds to TRBD1 (5 bases). The specimen sequenced was blood, either unsorted or a sorted T cell fraction (not recorded which). The source of this sequence is a human donor who was either an allogeneic HSCT recipient or a stem cell or donor lymphocyte infusion donor (not recorded which). It is not recorded whose cells these are; they may come from a transplant donor. The CDR3 sequence: CSARLDSSYNSPLHF. The CDR3 DNA reads TGCAGTGCTAGATTAGACAGCTCCTATAATTCACCCCTCCACTTT.